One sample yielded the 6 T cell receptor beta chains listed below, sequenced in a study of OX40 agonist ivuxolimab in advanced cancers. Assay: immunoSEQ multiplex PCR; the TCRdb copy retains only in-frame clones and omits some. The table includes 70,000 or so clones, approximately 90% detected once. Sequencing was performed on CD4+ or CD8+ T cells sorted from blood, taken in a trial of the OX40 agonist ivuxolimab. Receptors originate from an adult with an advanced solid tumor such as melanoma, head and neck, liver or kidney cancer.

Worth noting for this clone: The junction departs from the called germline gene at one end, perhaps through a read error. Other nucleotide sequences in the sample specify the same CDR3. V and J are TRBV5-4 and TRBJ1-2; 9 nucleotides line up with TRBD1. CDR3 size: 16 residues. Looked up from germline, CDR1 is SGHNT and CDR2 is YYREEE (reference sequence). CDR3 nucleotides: TGTGCCAGCAGCTCCGGACAGGGGCTAGCTAACTATGGCTATACCTTC. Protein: CASSSGQGLANYGYTF.

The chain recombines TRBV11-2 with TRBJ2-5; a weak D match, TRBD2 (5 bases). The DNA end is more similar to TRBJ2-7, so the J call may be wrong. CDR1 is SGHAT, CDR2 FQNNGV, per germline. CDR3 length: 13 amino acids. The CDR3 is CASSLNDYYEQYF. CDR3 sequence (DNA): TGTGCCAGCAGCTTGAACGACTACTACGAGCAGTACTTC.

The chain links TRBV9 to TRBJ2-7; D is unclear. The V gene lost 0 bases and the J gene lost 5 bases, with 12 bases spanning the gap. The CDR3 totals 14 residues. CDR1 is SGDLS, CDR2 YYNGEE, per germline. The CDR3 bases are TGTGCCAGCAGCGTAGGACCCACAAGGGACGAGCAGTACTTC. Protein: CASSVGPTRDEQYF.

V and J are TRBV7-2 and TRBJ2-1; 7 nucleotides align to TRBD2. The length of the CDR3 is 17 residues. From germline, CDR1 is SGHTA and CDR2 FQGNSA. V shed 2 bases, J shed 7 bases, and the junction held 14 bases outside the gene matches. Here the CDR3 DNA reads TGTGCCAGCAGCTTATCTCTAGGGAGGGCTGGATCTAATGAGCAGTTCTTC. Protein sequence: CASSLSLGRAGSNEQFF.

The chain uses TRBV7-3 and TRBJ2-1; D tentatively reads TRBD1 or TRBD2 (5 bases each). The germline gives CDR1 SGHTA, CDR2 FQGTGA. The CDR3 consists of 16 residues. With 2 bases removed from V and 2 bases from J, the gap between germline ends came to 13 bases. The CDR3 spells CASSLLRGRTYNEQFF. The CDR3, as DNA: TGTGCCAGCAGCTTATTACGGGGACGCACCTACAATGAGCAGTTCTTC.

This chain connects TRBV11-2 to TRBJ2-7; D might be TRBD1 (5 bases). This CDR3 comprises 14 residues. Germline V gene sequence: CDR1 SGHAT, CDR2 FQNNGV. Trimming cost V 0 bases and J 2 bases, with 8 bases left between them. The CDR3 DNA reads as TGTGCCAGCAGCTTAGAGACAGACCCCTACGAGCAGTACTTC. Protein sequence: CASSLETDPYEQYF. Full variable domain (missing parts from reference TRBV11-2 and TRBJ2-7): EAGVAQSPRYKIIEKRQSVAFWCNPISGHATLYWYQQILGQGPKLLIQFQNNGVVDDSQLPKDRFSAERLKGVDSTLKIQPAKLEDSAVYLCASSLETDPYEQYFGPGTRLTVT.